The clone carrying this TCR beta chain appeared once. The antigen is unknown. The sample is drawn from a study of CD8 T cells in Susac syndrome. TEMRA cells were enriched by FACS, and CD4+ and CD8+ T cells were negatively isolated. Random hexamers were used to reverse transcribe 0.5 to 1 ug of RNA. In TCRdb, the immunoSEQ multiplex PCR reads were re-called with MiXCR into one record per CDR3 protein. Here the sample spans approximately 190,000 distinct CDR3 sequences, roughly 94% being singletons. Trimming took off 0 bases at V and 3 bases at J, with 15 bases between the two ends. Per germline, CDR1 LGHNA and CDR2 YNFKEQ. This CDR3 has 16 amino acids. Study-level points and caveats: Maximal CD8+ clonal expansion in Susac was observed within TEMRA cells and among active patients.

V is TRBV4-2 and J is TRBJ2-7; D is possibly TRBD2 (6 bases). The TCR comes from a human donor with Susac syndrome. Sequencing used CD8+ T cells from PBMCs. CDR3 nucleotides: TGTGCCAGCAGCCAAGAACTTTCGTTAGCGGACTACGAGCAGTACTTC. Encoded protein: CASSQELSLADYEQYF.